This is a list of T cell receptor beta chains from one sample in a study of early T cells in non-severe SARS-CoV-2 infection. Via MiXCR, TCRdb re-called the 5' RACE reads, giving one row per CDR3 protein. The data hold some 50,000 distinct CDR3 sequences, with approximately 4.1% observed a single time. What was sequenced was whole blood. The receptors come from an adult who was a healthcare worker with PCR-confirmed SARS-CoV-2 infection or an uninfected control (not recorded which). Each CDR3 is given without its conserved first and last residue. Size tells how often a clone was seen (once, few, many) or the class of an expanded clone, and some rows leave it out.

V gene: TRBV25-1
J gene: TRBJ1-4
CDR3 length: 13
clone size: many
CDR3 protein: ASSDGGLLNEKLF

V gene: TRBV18
J gene: TRBJ2-7
CDR3 length: 10
clone size: many
CDR3 protein: ASSPQTGNEY

V gene: TRBV7-2
J gene: TRBJ2-3
CDR3 length: 10
clone size: few
CDR3 protein: ASSYGQDTQY

V gene: TRBV28
J gene: TRBJ1-5
CDR3 length: 13
clone size: many
CDR3 protein: ASRLLGGNQWPQH

V gene: TRBV10-3
J gene: TRBJ2-7
CDR3 length: 11
clone size: few
CDR3 protein: AISEALRGEQY

V gene: TRBV11-2
J gene: TRBJ2-3
CDR3 length: 14
clone size: many
CDR3 protein: ASSSNRDTTTDTQY

V gene: TRBV5-1
J gene: TRBJ1-2
CDR3 length: 15
clone size: few
CDR3 protein: ASSPTPGQGRVDGYT

V gene: TRBV6-1
J gene: TRBJ2-1
CDR3 length: 15
clone size: -
CDR3 protein: ASAFLGLAGGNNEQF

V gene: TRBV20-1
J gene: TRBJ2-1
CDR3 length: 14
clone size: many
CDR3 protein: SARDLGGGSYNEQF

V gene: TRBV7-2
J gene: TRBJ2-7
CDR3 length: 9
clone size: -
CDR3 protein: ASSSMHEQY

V gene: TRBV7-2
J gene: TRBJ1-2
CDR3 length: 12
clone size: many
CDR3 protein: ASSQRGLGYGYT

V gene: TRBV5-1
J gene: TRBJ1-2
CDR3 length: 11
clone size: many
CDR3 protein: ASSLSGDYGYT

V gene: TRBV10-3
J gene: TRBJ2-1
CDR3 length: 11
clone size: -
CDR3 protein: AISLTGDNEQF

V gene: TRBV4-1
J gene: TRBJ2-1
CDR3 length: 13
clone size: -
CDR3 protein: ASSQDGLAGREQF

V gene: TRBV7-2
J gene: TRBJ2-1
CDR3 length: 14
clone size: few
CDR3 protein: ASSPRTSVIFDEQF

V gene: TRBV25-1
J gene: TRBJ2-2
CDR3 length: 13
clone size: few
CDR3 protein: ASAPGGGDTGELF

V gene: TRBV29-1
J gene: TRBJ1-1
CDR3 length: 11
clone size: many
CDR3 protein: SVSTSPGTEAF

V gene: TRBV20-1
J gene: TRBJ1-5
CDR3 length: 11
clone size: many
CDR3 protein: SARDLENQPQH

V gene: TRBV29-1
J gene: TRBJ2-1
CDR3 length: 12
clone size: many
CDR3 protein: SAPGTSGNNEQF

V gene: TRBV18
J gene: TRBJ1-5
CDR3 length: 13
clone size: many
CDR3 protein: ASSSQGASNQPQH

V gene: TRBV7-2
J gene: TRBJ2-2
CDR3 length: 15
clone size: many
CDR3 protein: ASSPRRQAGLAGELF

V gene: TRBV4-3
J gene: TRBJ2-7
CDR3 length: 13
clone size: few
CDR3 protein: ASSQDLGVSWEQY

V gene: TRBV20-1
J gene: TRBJ2-7
CDR3 length: 13
clone size: many
CDR3 protein: SALGLAGVSGEQY

V gene: TRBV20-1
J gene: TRBJ2-3
CDR3 length: 13
clone size: many
CDR3 protein: SALSPRLATDTQY

V gene: TRBV15
J gene: TRBJ1-4
CDR3 length: 14
clone size: many
CDR3 protein: ATSRDWAAGNEKLF

V gene: TRBV24-1
J gene: TRBJ2-4
CDR3 length: 11
clone size: many
CDR3 protein: ATSDSRKNIQY

V gene: TRBV18
J gene: TRBJ1-1
CDR3 length: 12
clone size: many
CDR3 protein: ASSSGGRSTEAF

V gene: TRBV20-1
J gene: TRBJ1-1
CDR3 length: 9
clone size: many
CDR3 protein: SAKRITEAF

V gene: TRBV20-1
J gene: TRBJ1-2
CDR3 length: 11
clone size: many
CDR3 protein: RGFQDTDYGYT

V gene: TRBV19
J gene: TRBJ2-4
CDR3 length: 13
clone size: -
CDR3 protein: ASSRSGTGLSIQY

V gene: TRBV20-1
J gene: TRBJ1-1
CDR3 length: 12
clone size: many
CDR3 protein: SARKQGQGTEAF

V gene: TRBV2
J gene: TRBJ1-2
CDR3 length: 12
clone size: few
CDR3 protein: ASSLDREAYGYT

V gene: TRBV2
J gene: TRBJ2-1
CDR3 length: 14
clone size: many
CDR3 protein: ASSGTAGLASTEQF

V gene: TRBV10-3
J gene: TRBJ2-7
CDR3 length: 12
clone size: many
CDR3 protein: AISFTGTGGEQY

V gene: TRBV12-2
J gene: TRBJ2-7
CDR3 length: 13
clone size: many
CDR3 protein: ASRLGDRGPYEQY

V gene: TRBV11-3
J gene: TRBJ1-6
CDR3 length: 12
clone size: many
CDR3 protein: ASSLGADNSPLH

V gene: TRBV28
J gene: TRBJ1-4
CDR3 length: 12
clone size: many
CDR3 protein: ASISQATNEKLF

V gene: TRBV6-2/TRBV6-3
J gene: TRBJ2-3
CDR3 length: 12
clone size: many
CDR3 protein: ASSQREAPDTQY

V gene: TRBV12-3/TRBV12-4
J gene: TRBJ1-1
CDR3 length: 12
clone size: -
CDR3 protein: ASSFQGGDTEAF

V gene: TRBV12-3/TRBV12-4
J gene: TRBJ1-2
CDR3 length: 13
clone size: few
CDR3 protein: ASRPSQGRLDGYT

V gene: TRBV7-2
J gene: TRBJ2-5
CDR3 length: 13
clone size: many
CDR3 protein: ASSQIAGHQETQY

V gene: TRBV6-1
J gene: TRBJ2-3
CDR3 length: 12
clone size: many
CDR3 protein: ASSELAGADTQY

V gene: TRBV9
J gene: TRBJ2-6
CDR3 length: 11
clone size: -
CDR3 protein: ASSVGGANVLT

V gene: TRBV5-1
J gene: TRBJ2-2
CDR3 length: 13
clone size: -
CDR3 protein: ASSWTPGSTGELF

V gene: TRBV20-1
J gene: TRBJ1-2
CDR3 length: 10
clone size: many
CDR3 protein: SATGTVYGYT

V gene: TRBV11-2
J gene: TRBJ2-3
CDR3 length: 14
clone size: few
CDR3 protein: ASSFVAGGSPDTQY

V gene: TRBV24-1
J gene: TRBJ2-1
CDR3 length: 12
clone size: many
CDR3 protein: ATSDSGRGNEQF